Below are 5 T cell receptor beta chains sequenced from a single sample in a study of T-cell reconstitution after alpha-beta-depleted transplantation in children. Unique molecular identifiers were used to barcode this TCRbeta library. One entry per CDR3 protein results from TCRdb running MiXCR on the PCR reads. Of under 350,000 distinct CDR3 sequences in the sample, 9.9% were seen once. Sample: PBMCs from the stem cell graft donor, taken from the stem cell graft. Receptor source: a human donor who donated a stem cell graft to a child with SCID.

The chain employs TRBV25-1 and TRBJ1-2; possibly TRBD1 for D (5 bases). CDR3 length: 15 residues. Trimming took 1 base from V and 1 from J, leaving 10 bases between them. The germline CDR1 and CDR2 sequences are MGHDK and SYGVNS. CDR3 in DNA: TGTGCCAGCAGTGAATTTGGGGCCAATAACTATGGCTACACCTTC. Encoded protein: CASSEFGANNYGYTF.

The sample holds a few counts of this clonotype. The chain recombines TRBV20-1 with TRBJ2-1, with a tentative D call TRBD2 (7 bases). V was cut by 2 bases and J by 4 bases, with 12 bases left in between. The CDR3 spans 14 residues. Germline-derived CDR1 and CDR2 are DFQATT and SNEGSKA (reference sequence). The CDR3: CSARPRGPYNEQFF. The DNA of the CDR3 is TGCAGTGCTAGACCGCGGGGGCCGTACAATGAGCAGTTCTTC.

The rearrangement links TRBV5-1 to TRBJ2-1; TRBD2 matches at 8 bases. The CDR3 is 17 residues long. The V segment lost 3 bases and the J segment 6 bases; nucleotides outside the gene matches: 14. CDR1 SGHRS and CDR2 YFSETQ come from the germline V gene. CDR3 in amino acids: CASSSGSGAVRTNEQFF. For the CDR3, the DNA is TGCGCCAGCAGCTCCGGTAGCGGGGCGGTCCGGACCAATGAGCAGTTCTTC.

This clonotype appeared a few times. The chain links TRBV12-3 or TRBV12-4 to TRBJ2-7; possibly TRBD1 for D (6 bases). Trimming shortened V by 5 bases and J by 5 bases, and 13 bases separated the two germline ends. This CDR3 spans 13 amino acids. The chain's CDR3 is CASSKIQGHEQYF. CDR3 coding DNA: TGTGCCAGCAGTAAAATACAGGGTCACGAGCAGTACTTC.

The chain uses TRBV14 and TRBJ2-1, with 8 bases matching TRBD1. V lost 4 bases to trimming and J lost 5 bases; unmatched junction nucleotides: 4. CDR1 is SGHDN, CDR2 FVKESK, per germline. This CDR3 has 14 amino acids. CDR3 sequence (DNA): TGTGCCAGCAGCCTACAGGGGGTGAACAATGAGCAGTTCTTC. Its translation is CASSLQGVNNEQFF.